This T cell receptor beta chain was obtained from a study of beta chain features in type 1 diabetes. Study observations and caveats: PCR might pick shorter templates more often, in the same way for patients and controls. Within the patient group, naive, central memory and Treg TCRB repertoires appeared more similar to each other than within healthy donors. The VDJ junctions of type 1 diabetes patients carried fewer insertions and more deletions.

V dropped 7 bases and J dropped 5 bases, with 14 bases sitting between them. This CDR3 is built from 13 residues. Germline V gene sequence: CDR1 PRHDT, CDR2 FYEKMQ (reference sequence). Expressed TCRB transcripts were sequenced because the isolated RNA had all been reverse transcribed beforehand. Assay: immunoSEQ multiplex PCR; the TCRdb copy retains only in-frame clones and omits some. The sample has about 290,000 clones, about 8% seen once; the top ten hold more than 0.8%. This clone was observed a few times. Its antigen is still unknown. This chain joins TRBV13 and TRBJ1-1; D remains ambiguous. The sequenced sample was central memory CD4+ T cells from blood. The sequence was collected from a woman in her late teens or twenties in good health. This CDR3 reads CASTAGPGTEAFF. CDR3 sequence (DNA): TGTGCCAGCACCGCCGGGCCGGGAACTGAAGCTTTCTTT.